Below are 19 T cell receptor beta chains sequenced from a single sample in a study of blood T cells in healthy people across ages (dated by TCRdb to the mid-2010s). The library came from 5' RACE. Reads for this sample came from an Illumina HiSeq 2500. A second roughly 7 to 12 cycle PCR used a sample-barcoded 5' primer and a J-beta primer mix. Clones were called with MiXCR by TCRdb after fastp trimmed the public reads at Q25, and only in-frame beta chains were retained. Under each unique CDR3 protein, matching rows form one entry showing the most common genes and DNA. A total of some 1.5 million distinct CDR3 sequences appear in this sample, 28% of them only once. The leading ten clones occupy less than 9.5% of the sample. Sequenced input: blood. The receptor set was obtained from a young woman in good health.

The J gene is TRBJ2-5, the V gene TRBV4-3, with 14 bases identical to TRBD2. CDR3 length equals 17 residues. The junction had 6 bases not matched to a gene; V was cut back by 2 bases and J by 4 bases. CDR1 and CDR2 from the germline V gene are LGHNA and YSLEER. CDR3 in amino acids: CASSQTTSGRVTETQYF. CDR3 nucleotide sequence: TGCGCCAGCAGCCAAACGACTAGCGGGAGGGTAACAGAGACCCAGTACTTC.

On this clonotype: One junction end does not reproduce the germline sequence, and a read error may be involved. The chain carries TRBV12-3 or TRBV12-4 and TRBJ2-1; 11 bases map to TRBD2. CDR3 length: 16 residues. The CDR3 region has the DNA TGTGCCGGCAGTTTAAGTACACTAGCGGGAGCCAATGAGCAGTTCTTC. It encodes CAGSLSTLAGANEQFF.

This clonotype was detected only a few times. The rearrangement uses TRBV3-1 and TRBJ1-6; no clear D. Germline V lookup: CDR1 LGHDT, CDR2 YNNKEL (reference sequence). This CDR3 is 12 amino acids long. Deletions cut 4 bases from V and 10 bases from J, with 8 bases between. The CDR3 protein is CASSRDKSPLHF. DNA for the CDR3: TGTGCCAGCAGCCGAGACAAATCACCCCTCCACTTT. The whole variable domain, filled in from reference TRBV3-1 and TRBJ1-6, reads DTAVSQTPKYLVTQMGNDKSIKCEQNLGHDTMYWYKQDSKKFLKIMFSYNNKELIINETVPNRFSPKSPDKAHLNLHINSLELGDSAVYFCASSRDKSPLHFGNGTRLTVT.

In this sample, this clonotype turned up a few times. J is TRBJ2-7 and V is TRBV5-1; 8 bases are a match to TRBD2. V lost 4 bases and J lost 3; bases outside the gene matches: 21. This CDR3 has 19 amino acids. Germline CDR1 and CDR2: SGHRS and YFSETQ. Here the CDR3 reads CASSTRPGGSGIGLYEQYF. CDR3 bases: TGCGCCAGCAGCACGAGGCCGGGGGGGAGCGGGATCGGTCTCTACGAGCAGTACTTC.

This clonotype was observed at least ten times. The rearrangement links TRBV7-2 to TRBJ2-1; TRBD2 matches at 7 bases. Germline values: CDR1 SGHTA, CDR2 FQGNSA. The CDR3 is 16 residues long. V lost 4 bases, J lost 4 bases, and 10 bases stayed unmatched. Here the CDR3 reads CASSSGTGRKYNEQFF. The CDR3, as DNA: TGTGCCAGCAGCTCAGGGACCGGGAGGAAATACAATGAGCAGTTCTTC.

The chain couples TRBV10-3 to TRBJ1-5, with D perhaps TRBD1 (5 bases). CDR1 is ENHRY and CDR2 is SYGVKD in the germline V gene. The CDR3 consists of 12 residues. Trimming shortened V by 6 bases and J by 11 bases, and 14 bases separated the two germline ends. CDR3 coding DNA: TGTGCCATCAGCTCCCAGGGTAAAGCCCAGCATTTT. Translating it yields CAISSQGKAQHF.

The chain has TRBV9 and TRBJ2-1; tentatively, D is TRBD2 (6 bases). Germline CDR1 is SGDLS and CDR2 is YYNGEE. CDR3 length: 14 amino acids. V lost 1 base to trimming and J lost 10 bases, with 15 bases between them. Written as DNA, the CDR3 is TGTGCCAGCAGCGTAATGACTAGTCCCATAGAGCAGTTCTTC. It yields the protein CASSVMTSPIEQFF.

CDR3 loop: CASSYKGVGTEAFF. The DNA for the CDR3 is TGTGCCAGCAGTTATAAGGGGGTCGGCACTGAAGCTTTCTTT. This chain links TRBV6-5 with TRBJ1-1; weak D call: TRBD1 (6 bases). Per the germline V gene, CDR1 is MNHEY and CDR2 is SVGAGI. This CDR3 contains 14 residues. V lost 3 bases to trimming and J lost 4 bases, with 12 bases between them.

As regards this clonotype: Germline and junction disagree at one end, which may indicate a read error. The V and J genes are TRBV6-5 and TRBJ1-5; possible D gene TRBD1, 6 bases. There are 12 residues in the CDR3. Germline V gene lookup returns CDR1 MNHEY and CDR2 SVGAGI. CDR3 amino acids: CASSYPGQPQNF. The CDR3 DNA is TGTGCCAGCAGTTACCCTGGACAGCCCCAGAATTTT.

This clonotype was observed a handful of times. The rearrangement links TRBV29-1 to TRBJ2-3; TRBD2 aligns across 8 bases. Per germline, CDR1 SQVTM and CDR2 ANQGSEA. After removal of 7 bases from V and 5 bases from J, the junction contained 5 bases not matched to a gene. This CDR3 contains 12 residues. This CDR3 is CSGREGLDTQYF. DNA of the CDR3: TGCAGCGGCCGGGAGGGCTTAGATACGCAGTATTTT.

As regards this clonotype: At one of its ends the junction is not consistent with the germline gene, which may arise from a read error. V usage is TRBV6-1 and J usage is TRBJ2-4, with 7 bases identical to TRBD1. Germline lookup yields CDR1 MNHNS and CDR2 SASEGT. The CDR3 covers 12 residues. The CDR3 protein is CVSGDRVREQYF. DNA for the CDR3: TGTGTCAGCGGCGACAGGGTTCGAGAGCAGTACTTC.

The V gene is TRBV2, the J gene TRBJ2-1; 9 bases align to TRBD2. The CDR3 is made up of 14 amino acids. Germline V gene lookup returns CDR1 SNHLY and CDR2 FYNNEI. V trimming: 5 bases; J trimming: 8 bases; junction bases outside the gene matches: 7. CDR3 coding DNA: TGTGCCAGCAGTCCGAGCGGGGGGAGCGATGAGCAGTTCTTC. Translated, it gives CASSPSGGSDEQFF.

Details on this clonotype: Just one base apart from a much larger clone, this may be a read error. J is TRBJ2-4 and V is TRBV5-1, with TRBD1 identical over 7 bases. The J call may be incorrect, as the DNA end agrees better with TRBJ2-7. Germline CDR1 reads SGHRS; CDR2 reads YFSETQ. The CDR3 contains 15 residues. CDR3 amino acids: CAGSPVTGTDYEQYF. CDR3 bases: TGCGCCGGCAGCCCAGTCACCGGGACAGACTACGAGCAGTACTTC.

The J gene is TRBJ2-7, the V gene TRBV7-2; D gene uncertain. The J call may be faulty, since TRBJ2-4 better matches the DNA end. Germline lookup yields CDR1 SGHTA and CDR2 FQGNSA. The CDR3 extends over 15 amino acids. Here the CDR3 DNA reads TGTGCCAGCAGCTTAGGCCTCCAGCCGGCAAACATTCAGTACTTC. Translated: CASSLGLQPANIQYF.

This clonotype was observed a handful of times. The V call is TRBV5-6, the J call TRBJ2-3; TRBD2 is a possible D gene (6 bases). The germline V and J ends were trimmed by 0 bases and 0 bases, with 8 bases remaining between them. The germline gives CDR1 SGHDT, CDR2 YYEEEE. The CDR3 consists of 15 residues. The CDR3 nucleotides read TGTGCCAGCAGCTTGGAGCGGGTGAGCACAGATACGCAGTATTTT. Amino acid sequence: CASSLERVSTDTQYF.

This clonotype was detected only a few times. The CDR3: CASSFGSDYEQYF. The CDR3 DNA is TGTGCCAGCAGCTTCGGGTCGGACTACGAGCAGTACTTC. This chain links TRBV7-3 with TRBJ2-7; D unclear. V was shortened by 3 bases and J by 3 bases, with 9 bases between the two germline ends. The CDR3 consists of 13 residues. CDR1 SGHTA and CDR2 FQGTGA come from the germline V gene.

This clonotype occurred a few times. The chain joins TRBV6-5 to TRBJ2-2; maybe TRBD2 (6 bases). The V end was cut by 5 bases, the J end by 8 bases, with 15 bases between. Germline V gives CDR1 MNHEY, CDR2 SVGAGI. The CDR3 is made up of 14 amino acids. This chain's CDR3 is CASSPGVTSGELFF. CDR3 in DNA: TGTGCCAGCAGTCCGGGGGTCACGAGTGGGGAGCTGTTTTTT.

This chain joins TRBV27 and TRBJ1-2, with TRBD1 matching over 9 bases. The CDR3 runs to 14 residues. The germline V gene encodes CDR1 MNHEY and CDR2 SMNVEV (reference sequence). With V trimmed by 4 bases and J by 3 bases, 3 bases remained unmatched. In nucleotides, the CDR3 is TGTGCCAGCAGTTCCCGACAGGGGGACTATGGCTACACCTTC. Translating it yields CASSSRQGDYGYTF.

The rearrangement links TRBV10-3 to TRBJ2-3, with 13 bases that match TRBD2. The CDR3 extends over 17 amino acids. CDR1 is ENHRY, CDR2 SYGVKD, per germline. J gave up 2 bases and V 2 bases, and 4 bases lay outside the gene matches. The CDR3: CAISEGTSGVYTDTQYF. The CDR3 DNA sequence: TGTGCCATCAGTGAGGGGACTAGCGGGGTATACACAGATACGCAGTATTTT.